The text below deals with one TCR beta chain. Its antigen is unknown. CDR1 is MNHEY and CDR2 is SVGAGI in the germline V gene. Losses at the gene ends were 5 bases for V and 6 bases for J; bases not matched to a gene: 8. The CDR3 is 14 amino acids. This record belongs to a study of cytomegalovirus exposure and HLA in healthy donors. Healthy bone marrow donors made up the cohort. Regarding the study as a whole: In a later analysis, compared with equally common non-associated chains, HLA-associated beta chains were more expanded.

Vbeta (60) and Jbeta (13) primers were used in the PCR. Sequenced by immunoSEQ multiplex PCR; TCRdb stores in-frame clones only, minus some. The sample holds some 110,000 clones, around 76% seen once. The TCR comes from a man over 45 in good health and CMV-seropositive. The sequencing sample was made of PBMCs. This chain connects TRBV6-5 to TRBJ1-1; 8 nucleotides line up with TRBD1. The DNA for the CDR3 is TGTGCCAGCAGTAGGCGTCAGGGGGCAGCTGAAGCTTTCTTT. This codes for CASSRRQGAAEAFF.